The 31 T cell receptor beta chains in this list originate from one sample, sequenced in a study of cytomegalovirus exposure and HLA in healthy donors. The PCR was carried out with 60 Vbeta primers and 13 Jbeta primers. Produced via immunoSEQ multiplex PCR; TCRdb's table is partial and in-frame only. Of fewer than 250,000 clones in the sample, 70% to 90% are singletons; the top ten hold around 1.2%. The specimen was PBMCs. The receptors were gathered from a human donor in good health.

V gene TRBV10-2 combines with J gene TRBJ1-1; D unclear. The germline CDR1 and CDR2 sequences are WSHSY and SAAADI. The CDR3 totals 13 residues. Deletions cut 3 bases from V and 0 bases from J, with 5 bases between. The CDR3 here is CASSDSMNTEAFF. In nucleotides, the CDR3 is TGCGCCAGCAGTGATTCCATGAACACTGAAGCTTTCTTT.

The genes are TRBV5-1 and TRBJ2-5; 9 bases agree with TRBD2. TRBJ2-7 matches the DNA end more closely, so the J call is doubtful. This CDR3 region has 15 residues. Germline V gene lookup returns CDR1 SGHRS and CDR2 YFSETQ. CDR3 region: CASSLGVAGAYEQYF. Here the CDR3 DNA reads TGCGCCAGCAGCCTCGGGGTAGCGGGAGCCTACGAGCAGTACTTC.

This clone was observed once. The CDR3 nucleotides are TGTGCCAGCAGTTTTGGGGCAGGGGGCGTCGAGCAGTACTTC. Protein sequence: CASSFGAGGVEQYF. The chain is built from TRBV27 and TRBJ2-7; the match to TRBD1 covers 8 bases. Losses at the gene ends were 3 bases for V and 6 bases for J; bases not matched to a gene: 7. Germline V gives CDR1 MNHEY, CDR2 SMNVEV (reference sequence). There are 14 residues in the CDR3.

The chain couples TRBV28 to TRBJ1-2; 9 bases agree with TRBD1. V dropped 10 bases and J dropped 6; count of bases not matched to a gene: 6. The length of the CDR3 is 12 residues. CDR1 and CDR2 from the germline V gene are MDHEN and SYDVKM. In DNA, the CDR3 is TGTGCCATCCCCGACAGGGGGAATGGCTACACCTTC. It codes for CAIPDRGNGYTF.

This clone was detected only once. The V and J genes are TRBV7-2 and TRBJ2-7; weak D call: TRBD2 (5 bases). Germline CDR1 SGHTA, CDR2 FQGNSA. The CDR3 sequence is 15 residues long. The V and J ends lost 5 bases and 3 bases respectively, with 17 bases between them. DNA for the CDR3: TGTGCCAGCAGCCAAGGACTGGGCGACCTCTACGAGCAGTACTTC. Protein sequence: CASSQGLGDLYEQYF.

This chain links TRBV27 with TRBJ2-7; 10 nucleotides line up with TRBD2. Germline CDR1 reads MNHEY; CDR2 reads SMNVEV (reference sequence). The CDR3 sequence is 16 residues long. V lost 4 bases and J lost 3; bases outside the gene matches: 9. The DNA for the CDR3 is TGTGCCAGCAGTTCCCTAGCGGGAGAAGGTGGCTACGAGCAGTACTTC. It codes for CASSSLAGEGGYEQYF.

V usage is TRBV19 and J usage is TRBJ1-1; TRBD1 matches 10 bases. This CDR3 region has 17 residues. V lost 1 base and J lost 10; bases outside the gene matches: 15. The germline V gene has CDR1 LNHDA and CDR2 SQIVND (reference sequence). CDR3 coding DNA: TGTGCCAGTAGTATAGCGATTCTCGGACAGGGGGGGGCAGGAGCTTTCTTT. Protein: CASSIAILGQGGAGAFF.

The V and J genes are TRBV5-1 and TRBJ2-3, with 8 bases matching TRBD2. The CDR3 loop spans 16 amino acids. The V and J ends lost 0 bases and 3 bases, in that order; junction bases with no gene match: 6. In germline, CDR1 is SGHRS, CDR2 YFSETQ. The CDR3 DNA sequence: TGCGCCAGCAGCTTGGCCGATTTAGCGGGAACAGATACGCAGTATTTT. Translation gives CASSLADLAGTDTQYF.

This clone has more than one count but fewer than ten. The DNA for the CDR3 is TGTGCCAGCAGCACGATAGCGGGAGGGCGCGATGAGCAGTTCTTC. As protein: CASSTIAGGRDEQFF. The rearrangement uses TRBV28 and TRBJ2-1; 11 bases line up with TRBD2. The germline gives CDR1 MDHEN, CDR2 SYDVKM. Trimming removed 6 bases from V and 8 bases from J; junction bases left unmatched: 9. This CDR3 is 15 amino acids long.

V usage is TRBV27 and J usage is TRBJ1-2; D is unresolved. Germline V CDR1 and CDR2: MNHEY, SMNVEV (reference sequence). V lost 5 bases to trimming and J lost 5 bases, with 18 bases between them. This CDR3 spans 15 amino acids. The CDR3 sequence is CASSQTQVRRYGYTF. For the CDR3, the DNA is TGTGCCAGCAGTCAAACTCAGGTCCGGAGGTATGGCTACACCTTC.

The rearrangement uses TRBV6-1 and TRBJ2-5; 9 bases line up with TRBD2. V lost 5 bases, J lost 4 bases, and 8 bases stayed unmatched. This CDR3 comprises 15 residues. Per germline, CDR1 MNHNS and CDR2 SASEGT. For the CDR3, the DNA is TGTGCCAGCAGTCCCCGAACTAGCGGGCTAGAGACCCAGTACTTC. It yields the protein CASSPRTSGLETQYF.

With respect to this clone: One end of the junction varies from germline; a read error may be responsible. The V and J genes are TRBV6-5 and TRBJ2-7, with a tentative D call TRBD2 (6 bases). The CDR3 runs to 15 residues. Germline CDR1 MNHEY, CDR2 SVGAGI. The CDR3 loop reads CASSHSTSYSYEQYF. DNA of the CDR3: TGTGCCAGCAGTCACTCTACTAGCTACTCCTACGAGCAGTACTTC.

The V gene is TRBV15, the J gene TRBJ2-1; D is uncertain. V lost 5 bases and J 4 bases, leaving 9 bases between the germline ends. Germline values: CDR1 LNHNV, CDR2 YYDKDF (reference sequence). The CDR3 is made up of 13 amino acids. CDR3 DNA: TGTGCCACCAGCGGGCCCCCATACAATGAGCAGTTCTTC. This gives the protein CATSGPPYNEQFF. The variable domain in full, with the rest retrieved from reference TRBV15 and TRBJ2-1, is DAMVIQNPRYQVTQFGKPVTLSCSQTLNHNVMYWYQQKSSQAPKLLFHYYDKDFNNEADTPDNFQSRRPNTSFCFLDIRSPGLGDTAMYLCATSGPPYNEQFFGPGTRLTVL.

The chain carries TRBV6-6 and TRBJ2-7; D possibly corresponds to TRBD2 (5 bases). The V gene's germline CDR1 is MNHNY and CDR2 SVGAGI (reference sequence). With 5 bases removed from V and 3 bases from J, the gap between germline ends came to 14 bases. This CDR3 is 14 amino acids long. In DNA form, the CDR3 reads TGTGCCAGCAGTACGGACTTGGTTTTCTACGAGCAGTACTTC. As protein: CASSTDLVFYEQYF.

The rearrangement links TRBV14 to TRBJ1-1; TRBD1 is a possible D gene (5 bases). Per the germline V gene, CDR1 is SGHDN and CDR2 is FVKESK. This CDR3 region has 16 residues. Trimming cost V 1 base and J 5 bases, with 17 bases left between them. The DNA for the CDR3 is TGTGCCAGCAGCCAAGGGACCCCGGGGGTGGGTACTGAAGCTTTCTTT. Residues: CASSQGTPGVGTEAFF.

This clone was found a few times. The chain couples TRBV7-9 to TRBJ2-7, with TRBD2 identical over 9 bases. V shed 8 bases and J 3 bases; nucleotides not matched to a gene: 5. This CDR3 region has 13 residues. CDR1 is SEHNR and CDR2 is FQNEAQ in the germline V gene (reference sequence). The CDR3 DNA reads as TGTGCCAGCGGGCGGGAGGGCCGCTACGAGCAGTACTTC. The encoded protein is CASGREGRYEQYF.

The genes are TRBV11-2 and TRBJ2-7, with TRBD1 identical over 10 bases. The CDR3 totals 18 residues. Germline V gives CDR1 SGHAT, CDR2 FQNNGV. The junction had 14 bases not matched to a gene; V was cut back by 5 bases and J by 1 base. The CDR3 DNA is TGTGCCAGCAGCCCCATACGCAGGGGACAGGGGCATTCCTACGAGCAGTACTTC. Protein product: CASSPIRRGQGHSYEQYF. The variable domain in full, completed from reference TRBV11-2 and TRBJ2-7, reads EAGVAQSPRYKIIEKRQSVAFWCNPISGHATLYWYQQILGQGPKLLIQFQNNGVVDDSQLPKDRFSAERLKGVDSTLKIQPAKLEDSAVYLCASSPIRRGQGHSYEQYFGPGTRLTVT.

The rearrangement joins TRBV7-9 to TRBJ2-7, with D possibly matching TRBD2 (5 bases). There are 13 residues in the CDR3. Trimming cost V 0 bases and J 5 bases, with 8 bases left between them. CDR1 and CDR2 (germline): SEHNR, FQNEAQ (reference sequence). The CDR3: CASSLAGDHEQYF. DNA of the CDR3: TGTGCCAGCAGCTTAGCGGGAGACCACGAGCAGTACTTC.

V usage is TRBV2 and J usage is TRBJ2-1; D not resolved. V was shortened by 7 bases and J by 4 bases, with 5 bases between the two germline ends. The CDR3 contains 11 residues. CDR1 is SNHLY and CDR2 is FYNNEI in the germline V gene. The CDR3 DNA follows: TGTGCCAGCAAACAGTACAATGAGCAGTTCTTC. Protein product: CASKQYNEQFF.

V is TRBV5-1 and J is TRBJ2-7; a possible D gene is TRBD1 (6 bases). Germline V gene sequence: CDR1 SGHRS, CDR2 YFSETQ. The CDR3 runs to 14 residues. V was clipped by 4 bases and J by 7 bases, with 18 bases between them. The chain's CDR3 is CASSTGTSVREQYF. For the CDR3, the DNA is TGCGCCAGCAGCACCGGGACATCCGTTCGGGAGCAGTACTTC.

This rearrangement joins TRBV15 to TRBJ2-3; 10 positions match TRBD2. J lost 2 bases, V lost 3 bases, and 11 bases had no gene match. From germline, CDR1 is LNHNV and CDR2 YYDKDF (reference sequence). The CDR3 has 18 amino acids. The CDR3 here is CATSSRRASGSATDTQYF. CDR3 DNA sequence: TGTGCCACCAGCAGCCGTCGGGCTAGCGGGAGCGCCACAGATACGCAGTATTTT.

As DNA, the CDR3 is TGTGCCAGCAGCACTTCGATTAGCGGGAGGTCCCGCCGGGAGCTGTTTTTT. Translating it yields CASSTSISGRSRRELFF. The V call is TRBV7-6, the J call TRBJ2-2; TRBD2 matches at 10 bases. CDR3 length equals 17 residues. Germline V gene lookup returns CDR1 SGHVS and CDR2 FNYEAQ. J was trimmed by 9 bases and V by 5 bases; bases with no gene match: 15. The full variable domain, with the rest looked up from reference TRBV7-6 and TRBJ2-2, is GAGVSQSPRYKVTKRGQDVALRCDPISGHVSLYWYRQALGQGPEFLTYFNYEAQQDKSGLPNDRFSAERPEGSISTLTIQRTEQRDSAMYRCASSTSISGRSRRELFFGEGSRLTVL.

The V call is TRBV5-4, the J call TRBJ2-1; tentatively, D is TRBD1 (5 bases). V dropped 4 bases and J dropped 9 bases, with 17 bases sitting between them. In germline, CDR1 is SGHNT, CDR2 YYREEE (reference sequence). CDR3 length: 14 amino acids. The DNA of the CDR3 is TGTGCCAGCAGCCCAGGGCATGGCGTGGGTGAGCAGTTCTTC. As protein: CASSPGHGVGEQFF.

The chain employs TRBV30 and TRBJ1-3; 7 bases map to TRBD1. CDR3 length equals 16 residues. Germline CDR1 GTSNPN, CDR2 SVGIG (reference sequence). The ends lost 0 bases at V and 1 base at J; junction bases unmatched: 6. The chain's CDR3 is CAWSVDRAQSGNTIYF. CDR3 coding DNA: TGTGCCTGGAGTGTAGACAGGGCGCAATCTGGAAACACCATATATTTT.

V gene TRBV2 combines with J gene TRBJ2-5; possible D gene TRBD1, 6 bases. The DNA end favors TRBJ2-7, so the J call may be wrong. Germline assignment: CDR1 SNHLY and CDR2 FYNNEI. The CDR3 is 12 amino acids. The CDR3 DNA reads as TGTGCCAGCCAAGGGGGTCCCTACGAGCAGTACTTC. Encoded protein: CASQGGPYEQYF.

V is TRBV10-3 and J is TRBJ2-5; D is unresolved. The end of the DNA aligns better with TRBJ2-7, so the J call may be wrong. The CDR3 extends over 12 amino acids. Germline V gives CDR1 ENHRY, CDR2 SYGVKD. The CDR3 loop is CAISGFSDEQYF. For the CDR3, the DNA is TGTGCCATCAGCGGGTTTTCCGACGAGCAGTACTTC.

This rearrangement joins TRBV6-1 to TRBJ2-5, with 7 bases fitting TRBD2. This CDR3 spans 14 amino acids. The ends lost 4 bases at V and 5 bases at J; junction bases unmatched: 7. Germline V lookup: CDR1 MNHNS, CDR2 SASEGT. In DNA, the CDR3 is TGTGCCAGCAGTGGTCGGGGGGTTGGGGAGACCCAGTACTTC. Translated: CASSGRGVGETQYF.

This clone was seen once. The CDR3 is CASSTGTGSTDTQYF. CDR3 coding DNA: TGCGCCAGCAGTACCGGGACAGGGTCCACAGATACGCAGTATTTT. The genes are TRBV5-1 and TRBJ2-3; 9 nucleotides match TRBD1. This CDR3 has 15 amino acids. Germline CDR1 reads SGHRS; CDR2 reads YFSETQ. V trimming: 5 bases; J trimming: 2 bases; junction bases outside the gene matches: 6.

This clone was seen only a few times. The chain couples TRBV18 to TRBJ2-5; D perhaps matches TRBD1 (5 bases). Trimming pared 4 bases from V and 4 bases from J, leaving 7 bases between. The CDR3 runs 12 residues. Germline CDR1 reads KGHSH; CDR2 reads LQKENI. CDR3 amino acids: CASSRRVETQYF. The CDR3 bases are TGTGCCAGCTCACGCAGGGTAGAGACCCAGTACTTC.

The chain employs TRBV13 and TRBJ1-5, with 7 nucleotides matching TRBD1. Germline lookup yields CDR1 PRHDT and CDR2 FYEKMQ (reference sequence). This CDR3 contains 14 residues. The V gene end was trimmed by 5 bases and the J gene end by 5 bases; junction bases not matched to a gene: 6. The CDR3 loop reads CASSPRGRDQPQHF. The CDR3 coding sequence is TGTGCCAGCAGCCCAAGGGGGCGCGATCAGCCCCAGCATTTT.

In this sample, this clone turned up a few times. The chain couples TRBV5-1 to TRBJ2-2, with 9 bases matching TRBD1. The germline V gene has CDR1 SGHRS and CDR2 YFSETQ. V was pared by 2 bases and J by 4 bases, with 9 bases of the junction left unmatched. The CDR3 runs to 17 residues. The CDR3 loop is CASSFGTGTGSTGELFF. CDR3 in DNA: TGCGCCAGCAGCTTCGGAACCGGGACAGGGTCCACCGGGGAGCTGTTTTTT. Supplemented by reference TRBV5-1 and TRBJ2-2, the full variable domain reads KAGVTQTPRYLIKTRGQQVTLSCSPISGHRSVSWYQQTPGQGLQFLFEYFSETQRNKGNFPGRFSGRQFSNSRSEMNVSTLELGDSALYLCASSFGTGTGSTGELFFGEGSRLTVL.